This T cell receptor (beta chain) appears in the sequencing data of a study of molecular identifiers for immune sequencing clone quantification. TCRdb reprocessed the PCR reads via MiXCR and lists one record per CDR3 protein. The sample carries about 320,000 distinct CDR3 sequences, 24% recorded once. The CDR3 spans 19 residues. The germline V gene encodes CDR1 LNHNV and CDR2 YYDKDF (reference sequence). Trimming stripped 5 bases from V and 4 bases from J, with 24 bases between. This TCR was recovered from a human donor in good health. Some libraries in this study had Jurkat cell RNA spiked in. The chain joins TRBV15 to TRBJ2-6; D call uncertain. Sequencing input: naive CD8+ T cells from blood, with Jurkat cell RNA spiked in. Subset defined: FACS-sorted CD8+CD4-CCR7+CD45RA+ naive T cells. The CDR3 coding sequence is TGTGCCACCAGCGGGGTCTGGTCAGTGGGGTCTTCAGGGGCCAACGTCCTGACTTTC. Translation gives CATSGVWSVGSSGANVLTF.